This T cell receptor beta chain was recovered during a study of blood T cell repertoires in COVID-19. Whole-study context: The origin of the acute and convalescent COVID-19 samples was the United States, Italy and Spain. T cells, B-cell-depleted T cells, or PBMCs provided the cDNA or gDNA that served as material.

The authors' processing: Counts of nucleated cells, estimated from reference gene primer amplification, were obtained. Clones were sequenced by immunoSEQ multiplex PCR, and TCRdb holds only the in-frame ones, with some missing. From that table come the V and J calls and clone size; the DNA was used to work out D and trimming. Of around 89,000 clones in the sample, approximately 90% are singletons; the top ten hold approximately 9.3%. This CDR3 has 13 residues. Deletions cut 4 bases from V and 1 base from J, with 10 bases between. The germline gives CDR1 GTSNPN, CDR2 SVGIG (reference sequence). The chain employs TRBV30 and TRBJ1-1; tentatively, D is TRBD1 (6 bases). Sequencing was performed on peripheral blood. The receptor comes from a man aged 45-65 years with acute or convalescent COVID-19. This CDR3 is CAWTQDRNTEAFF. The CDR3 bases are TGTGCCTGGACTCAGGACAGGAACACTGAAGCTTTCTTT.